These 30 T cell receptor beta chains were sequenced from one sample in a study of Ad26.COV2.S vaccination and SARS-CoV-2 variants. Here immunoSEQ multiplex PCR was the method, and the copy in TCRdb shows in-frame clones only, minus some. The sample records about 390,000 clones, around nine tenths being singletons. As to treatment: 15 to 20 received Ad26.COV2.S at low or high dose, single or two shots; 5 received placebo; per-sample allocation not given. Vaccine and placebo recipients were sampled on day 63 after the first injection. The sample in question was peripheral blood, obtained in a trial of Ad26.COV2.S vaccine versus placebo. These receptors were taken from a person aged 18-65 years who received the Ad26.COV2.S COVID-19 vaccine or a placebo.

This chain connects TRBV30 to TRBJ2-7; 8 bases are shared with TRBD1. V dropped 8 bases and J dropped 6; count of bases not matched to a gene: 12. The CDR3 is 13 residues long. Germline V gives CDR1 GTSNPN, CDR2 SVGIG (reference sequence). The CDR3 nucleotides read TGTGCCGGGGCCGGGACAGGTCTGATCGAGCAGTACTTC. Translating it yields CAGAGTGLIEQYF.

The gene calls are TRBV4-1 and TRBJ1-2; maybe TRBD1 (6 bases). Germline CDR1 is MGHRA and CDR2 is YSYEKL. The CDR3 is made up of 16 amino acids. V lost 6 bases to trimming and J lost 8 bases, with 25 bases between them. CDR3: CASSSHLGGRLGGYTF. The CDR3 region has the DNA TGCGCCAGCAGTTCACATCTCGGGGGGCGGCTGGGGGGCTACACCTTC.

The genes are TRBV3-1 (or the pseudogene TRBV3-2) and TRBJ1-1; 7 bases are shared with TRBD1. CDR1 is LGHDT, CDR2 YNNKEL, per germline (reference sequence). Germline trimming cut 0 bases from V and 7 bases from J; bases unmatched to any gene: 14. This CDR3 is built from 17 residues. The CDR3 sequence: CASSQDTTGIRVGEAFF. CDR3 nucleotide sequence: TGTGCCAGCAGCCAAGATACGACAGGGATTAGAGTGGGTGAAGCTTTCTTT.

The gene calls are TRBV25-1 and TRBJ2-3; TRBD2 is a possible D gene (5 bases). V lost 4 bases, J lost 5 bases, and 13 bases lay in between. The germline V gene has CDR1 MGHDK and CDR2 SYGVNS. The CDR3 extends over 14 amino acids. The CDR3 DNA is TGTGCCAGCAGTGTGGTTGTCGGGGAAGATACGCAGTATTTT. Protein sequence: CASSVVVGEDTQYF.

The chain employs TRBV6-1 and TRBJ1-1, with 7 bases lining up with TRBD1. Germline V gene lookup returns CDR1 MNHNS and CDR2 SASEGT. J was trimmed by 1 base and V by 2 bases; bases with no gene match: 10. The CDR3 is made up of 17 amino acids. The CDR3 coding sequence is TGTGCCAGCAGTGAACGCCGGGACAGTATAAGGAACACTGAAGCTTTCTTT. This encodes CASSERRDSIRNTEAFF.

CDR3 coding DNA: TGTGCCATCATAGACGCGAGCGGGGGGGCGTATGAGCAGTTCTTC. This translates into CAIIDASGGAYEQFF. V usage is TRBV10-3 and J usage is TRBJ2-1; 10 positions agree with TRBD2. This CDR3 region has 15 residues. Losses at the gene ends were 7 bases for V and 8 bases for J; bases not matched to a gene: 11. Germline CDR1 ENHRY, CDR2 SYGVKD.

The chain combines TRBV18 with TRBJ1-2; a weak D match, TRBD1 (6 bases). This CDR3 is built from 18 residues. Trimming removed 2 bases at V and 0 bases at J, with 19 bases between. Per the germline V gene, CDR1 is KGHSH and CDR2 is LQKENI. This CDR3 reads CASSPIPTSRQANYGYTF. CDR3 coding DNA: TGTGCCAGCTCACCAATACCCACCAGTAGACAGGCTAACTATGGCTACACCTTC.

CDR3 DNA: TGTGCCAGCTCACCTGCGACTAGCGGGGGGGAAGAGACCCAGTACTTC. This encodes CASSPATSGGEETQYF. This chain uses TRBV18 with TRBJ2-5, with 14 bases identical to TRBD2. Losses at the gene ends were 3 bases for V and 3 bases for J; bases not matched to a gene: 3. Germline values: CDR1 KGHSH, CDR2 LQKENI. The CDR3 length is 16 residues.

This chain links TRBV5-1 with TRBJ1-2; D unclear. The V gene's germline CDR1 is SGHRS and CDR2 YFSETQ. This CDR3 has 13 amino acids. Trimming took off 2 bases at V and 6 bases at J, with 11 bases between the two ends. CDR3 DNA sequence: TGCGCCAGCAGCTTCGGTGGGTTGGATGGCTACACCTTC. Protein: CASSFGGLDGYTF.

This chain connects TRBV3-1 (or the pseudogene TRBV3-2) to TRBJ2-1, with 11 bases fitting TRBD2. Germline V CDR1 and CDR2: LGHDT, YNNKEL (reference sequence). With V trimmed by 8 bases and J by 0 bases, 6 bases remained unmatched. The CDR3 extends over 16 amino acids. The CDR3 DNA follows: TGTGCCAGCCCTCTAGCGGGGGGAGACTCCTACAATGAGCAGTTCTTC. It codes for CASPLAGGDSYNEQFF.

The genes are TRBV19 and TRBJ1-5; maybe TRBD1 (5 bases). CDR1 LNHDA and CDR2 SQIVND come from the germline V gene (reference sequence). The CDR3 runs to 15 residues. The V end lost 6 bases, the J end lost 2 bases, and 14 bases lay between the germline ends. This chain's CDR3 is CASRPGRGGNQPQHF. For the CDR3, the DNA is TGTGCCAGTAGGCCCGGGAGGGGTGGCAATCAGCCCCAGCATTTT.

The chain carries TRBV7-9 and TRBJ2-1; D gene uncertain. V was pared by 11 bases and J by 5 bases, with 16 bases between. CDR1 is SEHNR and CDR2 is FQNEAQ in the germline V gene (reference sequence). There are 13 residues in the CDR3. The CDR3 loop is CALRRRLDNEQFF. DNA for the CDR3: TGTGCCCTACGCAGGCGGCTGGACAATGAGCAGTTCTTC.

This clone is a singleton in its sample. The chain joins TRBV4-1 to TRBJ1-3; D call uncertain. This CDR3 contains 14 residues. Per the germline V gene, CDR1 is MGHRA and CDR2 is YSYEKL. V shed 0 bases and J shed 7 bases, with 10 bases lying between them. CDR3 protein: CASSQEVAMNTIYF. Written as DNA, the CDR3 is TGCGCCAGCAGCCAAGAGGTAGCTATGAACACCATATATTTT.

This rearrangement joins TRBV29-1 to TRBJ1-4, with D perhaps TRBD1 (6 bases). The V gene lost 3 bases and the J gene lost 10 bases, with 21 bases spanning the gap. The CDR3 sequence is 15 residues long. CDR1 and CDR2 (germline): SQVTM, ANQGSEA. The CDR3 spells CSVDKGSGGRGKLFF. CDR3 DNA sequence: TGCAGCGTTGACAAGGGTTCCGGGGGCAGAGGAAAACTGTTTTTT.

The gene calls are TRBV19 and TRBJ1-2; D gene unclear. Trimming removed 6 bases from V and 4 bases from J, with 21 bases in between. CDR3 size: 16 residues. Germline CDR1 reads LNHDA; CDR2 reads SQIVND (reference sequence). CDR3 nucleotides: TGTGCCAGTAGGACCCGCGAGATTCGGTTGTCCTATGGCTACACCTTC. This sequence encodes CASRTREIRLSYGYTF.

This sequence joins TRBV7-2 and TRBJ2-7; D is tentatively TRBD1 or TRBD2 (5 bases each). The CDR3 length is 15 residues. Germline lookup yields CDR1 SGHTA and CDR2 FQGNSA. V lost 2 bases to trimming and J lost 3 bases, with 14 bases between them. CDR3 protein: CASSLQGTEGYEQYF. The CDR3, as DNA: TGTGCCAGCAGCTTACAGGGTACCGAGGGCTACGAGCAGTACTTC.

This clone came up a few times. This sequence joins TRBV5-1 and TRBJ2-6; no firm D call. The CDR3 contains 14 residues. Germline assignment: CDR1 SGHRS and CDR2 YFSETQ. V shed 4 bases and J shed 2 bases, with 7 bases lying between them. CDR3 bases: TGCGCCAGCAGCCTCACCACTGGGGCCAACGTCCTGACTTTC. Amino acid sequence: CASSLTTGANVLTF.

This sequence joins TRBV2 and TRBJ1-4, with TRBD1 identical over 9 bases. J lost 8 bases, V lost 5 bases, and 6 bases had no gene match. Germline V lookup: CDR1 SNHLY, CDR2 FYNNEI. There are 14 residues in the CDR3. The CDR3 nucleotides read TGTGCCAGCAGTAAGGGACAGGGTGGGGAAAAACTGTTTTTT. This encodes CASSKGQGGEKLFF.

The chain combines TRBV6-1 with TRBJ1-2; unclear D gene. Germline CDR1 and CDR2: MNHNS and SASEGT. The CDR3 covers 15 residues. The V end lost 3 bases, the J end lost 0 bases, and 11 bases lay between the germline ends. For the CDR3, the DNA is TGTGCCAGCAGTGAGCCCGCGGGAGCTAACTATGGCTACACCTTC. Residues: CASSEPAGANYGYTF.

The CDR3 sequence is CASSLGGQGRHEQYF. For the CDR3, the DNA is TGTGCCAGCAGCTTAGGAGGACAGGGACGCCACGAGCAGTACTTC. V and J are TRBV13 and TRBJ2-7; 8 positions agree with TRBD1. The CDR3 sequence is 15 residues long. The V gene's germline CDR1 is PRHDT and CDR2 FYEKMQ (reference sequence). V lost 0 bases, J lost 5 bases, and 6 bases stayed unmatched. Full variable domain (remainder filled in from reference TRBV13 and TRBJ2-7): AAGVIQSPRHLIKEKRETATLKCYPIPRHDTVYWYQQGPGQDPQFLISFYEKMQSDKGSIPDRFSAQQFSDYHSELNMSSLELGDSALYFCASSLGGQGRHEQYFGPGTRLTVT.

This chain connects TRBV6-5 to TRBJ1-2; D is uncertain. Deletions cut 2 bases from V and 8 bases from J, with 18 bases between. This CDR3 comprises 15 residues. Germline CDR1 MNHEY, CDR2 SVGAGI. The CDR3 nucleotides are TGTGCCAGCAGTTACACCCGGGGAGGGCTCGGAGGCTACACCTTC. Its translation: CASSYTRGGLGGYTF.

V and J are TRBV6-2 or TRBV6-3 and TRBJ2-2; the D gene is possibly TRBD2 (5 bases). Per the germline V gene, CDR1 is MNHEY and CDR2 is SVGEGT. Deletions cut 5 bases from V and 8 bases from J, with 9 bases between. The CDR3 length is 12 residues. The CDR3 protein is CASSISAGELFF. CDR3 nucleotides: TGTGCCAGCAGTATTAGCGCGGGGGAGCTGTTTTTT.

This sequence joins TRBV5-6 and TRBJ1-2, with 8 bases lining up with TRBD1. Germline assignment: CDR1 SGHDT and CDR2 YYEEEE. Germline trimming cut 4 bases from V and 4 bases from J; bases unmatched to any gene: 9. CDR3 length: 15 residues. In nucleotides, the CDR3 is TGTGCCAGCAGCACTAGGACAGGGCTTGCCTATGGCTACACCTTC. It encodes CASSTRTGLAYGYTF.

This rearrangement joins TRBV27 to TRBJ2-2; D unclear. There are 15 residues in the CDR3. Trimming shortened V by 2 bases and J by 3 bases, and 10 bases separated the two germline ends. Germline V gene lookup returns CDR1 MNHEY and CDR2 SMNVEV (reference sequence). CDR3 sequence reads: CASSLGLGYTGELFF. The CDR3 region has the DNA TGTGCCAGCAGTTTAGGGTTAGGTTACACCGGGGAGCTGTTTTTT.

The chain has TRBV27 and TRBJ2-7; D might be TRBD1 or TRBD2, each matching 6 bases. The germline gives CDR1 MNHEY, CDR2 SMNVEV (reference sequence). With 3 bases removed from V and 3 bases from J, the gap between germline ends came to 15 bases. The length of the CDR3 is 15 residues. The CDR3 bases are TGTGCCAGCAGTTTGTCCCCGGGGGCGGTCTACGAGCAGTACTTC. Residues: CASSLSPGAVYEQYF.

The rearrangement joins TRBV7-2 to TRBJ2-3; 10 bases are a match to TRBD2. V trimming: 0 bases; J trimming: 3 bases; junction bases outside the gene matches: 6. CDR1 is SGHTA and CDR2 is FQGNSA in the germline V gene. The CDR3 has 17 amino acids. CDR3 bases: TGTGCCAGCAGCTTAGCGGGGACTAGCGTGCGAACAGATACGCAGTATTTT. Its protein product is CASSLAGTSVRTDTQYF.

The chain is built from TRBV5-4 and TRBJ2-5; 7 bases match TRBD1. The junction had 6 bases not matched to a gene; V was cut back by 4 bases and J by 3 bases. CDR1 and CDR2 from the germline V gene are SGHNT and YYREEE (reference sequence). The CDR3 has 14 amino acids. The CDR3 spells CASSPPTGKETQYF. CDR3 DNA sequence: TGTGCCAGCAGCCCCCCGACAGGGAAAGAGACCCAGTACTTC.

The gene calls are TRBV6-1 and TRBJ1-2; D not resolved. Germline loops: CDR1 MNHNS, CDR2 SASEGT. V was cut by 0 bases and J by 2 bases, with 4 bases left in between. The CDR3 extends over 13 amino acids. The CDR3 here is CASSEAGNYGYTF. The CDR3 nucleotides read TGTGCCAGCAGTGAAGCGGGGAACTATGGCTACACCTTC.

This clone was seen just once. This chain links TRBV6-4 with TRBJ1-6, with D possibly matching TRBD1 (5 bases). The CDR3 spans 14 residues. Germline lookup yields CDR1 MRHNA and CDR2 SNTAGT. V dropped 6 bases and J dropped 10 bases, with 16 bases sitting between them. The CDR3 is CASSEQEGHSPLHF. CDR3 bases: TGTGCCAGCAGCGAACAAGAGGGGCACTCACCCCTCCACTTT.

This chain links TRBV3-1 (or the pseudogene TRBV3-2) with TRBJ1-6, with D possibly matching TRBD1 (6 bases). The length of the CDR3 is 15 residues. The germline V gene has CDR1 LGHDT and CDR2 YNNKEL (reference sequence). V dropped 1 base and J dropped 3 bases, with 7 bases sitting between them. CDR3 bases: TGTGCCAGCAGCCAAGGGACAGTCTATAATTCACCCCTCCACTTT. Translation: CASSQGTVYNSPLHF.